The clone carrying this TCR beta chain was counted only a few times. Its specificity is not known. In germline, CDR1 is DFQATT, CDR2 SNEGSKA (reference sequence). This CDR3 comprises 14 residues. The ends lost 5 bases at V and 1 base at J; junction bases unmatched: 6. The data were obtained in a study of post-analysis software for immune sequencing data. Overall study: In terms of disease course, relapsing-remitting, secondary progressive and progressive-relapsing multiple sclerosis were included. Overall study findings and caveats: Significantly decreased normalized Chao1 diversity was recorded for multiple sclerosis patients relative to controls. Patients used about 5 TRBV segments, including TRBV5-6, TRBV5-1 and TRBV20-1, more often than controls. Samples from one preparation batch, clustered by F measure, grouped strongly together.

cDNA libraries for TCR beta contained unique molecular identifiers. TCRdb re-called the PCR reads with MiXCR, one entry per CDR3 protein. Here the sample spans 700,000 to 800,000 distinct CDR3 sequences, about 32% being singletons. This chain links TRBV20-1 with TRBJ2-3; 7 nucleotides align to TRBD2. The sample comprised blood. The receptor's source is a girl aged 10-17 years with multiple sclerosis. The CDR3 spells CSAGGAGGTDTQYF. Here the CDR3 DNA reads TGCAGTGCTGGCGGGGCGGGGGGCACAGATACGCAGTATTTT.